Listed below are T cell receptor beta chains from one sample, sequenced in a study of cytomegalovirus exposure and HLA in healthy donors. Assay used: immunoSEQ multiplex PCR; TCRdb lists only in-frame clones, some missing. This sample has around 120,000 clones, with 80% found just once. Specimen: PBMCs. These receptors came from a man aged 50 to 60 in good health and CMV-seronegative. Both conserved end residues are part of each CDR3. D genes are given only for firm matches. Where a row states a size, it is once, few, many or the class of an expanded clone; other rows omit it.

clone size,J gene,D gene,V gene,CDR3 DNA,CDR3 protein
NA,TRBJ2-1,TRBD1,TRBV7-9,TGTGCCAGCAGCGTTACCGGGACAGGGAGGGATGAGCAGTTCTTC,CASSVTGTGRDEQFF
NA,TRBJ2-7,TRBD1,TRBV29-1,TGCAGCGTCGACGGGACAGGGTGCGAGCAGTACTTC,CSVDGTGCEQYF
NA,TRBJ2-1,TRBD2,TRBV9,TGTGCCAGCAGCGCCTCACCCGGGGGGGAGCAGTTCTTC,CASSASPGGEQFF
NA,TRBJ1-1,TRBD1,TRBV7-2,TGTGCCACTTCGACAGGGGCGGGCACTGAAGCTTTCTTT,CATSTGAGTEAFF
NA,TRBJ1-4,NA,TRBV7-6,TGTGCCAGCAGCCTAAACCCCACTGATGAAAAACTGTTTTTT,CASSLNPTDEKLFF
NA,TRBJ1-2,TRBD1,TRBV6-5,TGTGCCAGCAGACTGGGACAGGGTCTTAAGTACACCTTC,CASRLGQGLKYTF
NA,TRBJ1-2,TRBD1,TRBV28,TGTGCCAGCAGTTCCCCCGGGACAGGGGAGGTTGGCTACACCTTC,CASSSPGTGEVGYTF
once,TRBJ2-7,NA,TRBV5-1,TGCGCCAGCAGCCCGGACAGCCGGTACGAGCAGTACTTC,CASSPDSRYEQYF
NA,TRBJ2-7,TRBD1,TRBV27,TGTGCCAGCAGCGTGACAGGGACCTACGAGCAGTACTTC,CASSVTGTYEQYF
once,TRBJ2-7,NA,TRBV5-1,TGCGCCAGCAGCTTGCGGATCGACGGACTCTTGGGCGAGCAGTACTTC,CASSLRIDGLLGEQYF
NA,TRBJ1-1,NA,TRBV4-3,TGCGCCAGCAGCCAAGGAGAGGGAGAGGGAATACGAAACTTT,CASSQGEGEGIRNF
NA,TRBJ2-1,TRBD1,TRBV5-1,TGCGCCAGCAGCATCTTACAGGGGGCAAATGAGCAGTTCTTC,CASSILQGANEQFF
NA,TRBJ1-2,NA,TRBV28,TGTGCTACCCTCACGGGGGGCAACTATGGCTACACCTTC,CATLTGGNYGYTF
NA,TRBJ2-1,NA,TRBV7-9,TGTGCCAGCAGCTTAGACGGTAGAGGATCCAGCAATGAGCAGTTCTTC,CASSLDGRGSSNEQFF
NA,TRBJ2-7,TRBD2,TRBV4-1,TGCGCCAGCAGCCTAGCGGGGGGGACCTACGAGCAGTACTTC,CASSLAGGTYEQYF
NA,TRBJ1-1,TRBD1,TRBV6-1,TGTGCCAGCAGACCCAGGGGGGTGAACACTGAAGCTTTCTTT,CASRPRGVNTEAFF